These 11 T cell receptor beta chains were all obtained from the same sample, sequenced in a study of T cell repertoires in cytomegalovirus infection. TCRdb redid the calling of the reads with MiXCR, one entry per CDR3 protein. This table has a few hundred thousand distinct CDR3 sequences, under 45% appearing once. For these TCRs, the target antigens are not known. The sample consisted of cultured PBMCs, taken from culture after CMV antigen stimulation. These receptors were taken from a human donor in good health (CMV status not recorded). Some clones in this sample may be carry-over from other donors' samples.

At least ten counts were recorded for this clonotype. The chain has TRBV7-2 and TRBJ1-6, with 7 bases aligning to TRBD1. The CDR3 covers 15 residues. Trimming at V came to 1 base and at J to 8 bases, leaving 5 bases not matched to a gene. The V gene's germline CDR1 is SGHTA and CDR2 FQGNSA. CDR3 sequence: CASSLVGGTDSPLHF. CDR3 DNA sequence: TGTGCCAGCAGCTTAGTTGGGGGGACAGATTCACCCCTCCACTTT.

This clonotype showed up just once. V is TRBV28 and J is TRBJ2-3; perhaps TRBD1 as D (5 bases). Germline CDR1 and CDR2: MDHEN and SYDVKM. CDR3 length equals 15 residues. V was shortened by 2 bases and J by 1 base, with 10 bases between the two germline ends. CDR3 loop: CASSLLARGTDTQYF. CDR3 DNA sequence: TGTGCCAGCAGTTTACTCGCCAGGGGCACAGATACGCAGTATTTT.

This clonotype was picked up a small number of times. The genes are TRBV19 and TRBJ1-5; D gene ambiguous. With 8 bases removed from V and 6 bases from J, the gap between germline ends came to 14 bases. Per germline, CDR1 LNHDA and CDR2 SQIVND (reference sequence). There are 13 residues in the CDR3. The CDR3 sequence: CASSTGLGQPQHF. In DNA form, the CDR3 reads TGTGCCAGTTCTACTGGGTTAGGTCAGCCCCAGCATTTT.

The genes are TRBV7-2 and TRBJ1-1; possible D gene TRBD1, 5 bases. The CDR3 loop spans 15 amino acids. CDR1 is SGHTA, CDR2 FQGNSA, per germline. The V and J ends lost 2 bases and 1 base respectively, with 11 bases between them. The chain's CDR3 is CASSLLGTTNTEAFF. The CDR3 DNA reads as TGTGCCAGCAGCTTACTCGGGACTACGAACACTGAAGCTTTCTTT.

The chain combines TRBV15 with TRBJ2-5, with D possibly TRBD1 on 5 matching bases. Germline V lookup: CDR1 LNHNV, CDR2 YYDKDF (reference sequence). Trimming cost V 4 bases and J 2 bases, with 8 bases left between them. This CDR3 spans 13 amino acids. The CDR3 loop reads CATSNRIQETQYF. Here the CDR3 DNA reads TGTGCCACCAGCAACAGGATACAAGAGACCCAGTACTTC.

The CDR3 spells CASSPSTGQETDTQYF. For the CDR3, the DNA is TGTGCCAGTAGCCCCTCGACAGGGCAGGAGACAGATACGCAGTATTTT. The rearrangement joins TRBV19 to TRBJ2-3; TRBD1 matches 7 bases. The CDR3 totals 16 residues. V trimming: 6 bases; J trimming: 3 bases; junction bases outside the gene matches: 12. From germline, CDR1 is LNHDA and CDR2 SQIVND (reference sequence).

This clonotype was seen more than once but under ten times. V usage is TRBV7-2 and J usage is TRBJ2-1; D not resolved. The germline V and J ends were trimmed by 3 bases and 7 bases, with 13 bases remaining between them. In germline, CDR1 is SGHTA, CDR2 FQGNSA. The CDR3 sequence is 14 residues long. CDR3 in DNA: TGTGCCAGCAGCTTCGGGTTTACCGCAAATGAGCAGTTCTTC. It yields the protein CASSFGFTANEQFF.

In this sample, this clonotype turned up a few times. The rearrangement joins TRBV12-3 or TRBV12-4 to TRBJ2-7; a possible D gene is TRBD2 (6 bases). With 3 bases removed from V and 2 bases from J, the gap between germline ends came to 11 bases. The CDR3 is 14 residues long. The CDR3 loop is CASSLGLSPYEQYF. Here the CDR3 DNA reads TGTGCCAGCAGTTTGGGACTGAGTCCCTACGAGCAGTACTTC.

The chain combines TRBV20-1 with TRBJ2-5; D is unclear. The germline V gene encodes CDR1 DFQATT and CDR2 SNEGSKA (reference sequence). V was clipped by 1 base and J by 1 base, with 10 bases between them. The CDR3 sequence is 14 residues long. CDR3 sequence reads: CSARAGSSQETQYF. As DNA, the CDR3 is TGCAGTGCTAGAGCTGGTAGTTCCCAAGAGACCCAGTACTTC.

This clonotype was seen more than once but under ten times. The J gene is TRBJ2-7, the V gene TRBV20-1, with 9 positions matching TRBD2. Germline CDR1 is DFQATT and CDR2 is SNEGSKA (reference sequence). The CDR3 runs 14 residues. V lost 1 base to trimming and J lost 5 bases; unmatched junction nucleotides: 6. The CDR3 protein is CSARAAGGPHEQYF. The CDR3 coding sequence is TGCAGTGCTAGAGCGGCGGGAGGGCCCCACGAGCAGTACTTC.

The V call is TRBV7-2, the J call TRBJ1-2, with a weak D call TRBD1 (5 bases). The germline V gene has CDR1 SGHTA and CDR2 FQGNSA. Trimming stripped 4 bases from V and 6 bases from J, with 15 bases between. This CDR3 is built from 14 residues. CDR3 DNA: TGTGCCAGCAGCTCCAGGGAGAGGCTAAATGGCTACACCTTC. It specifies CASSSRERLNGYTF.